The rows below give T cell receptor beta chains drawn from one sample of a study of cytomegalovirus exposure and HLA in healthy donors. Method: immunoSEQ multiplex PCR; TCRdb's copy keeps in-frame clones and lacks some. The sample has 100,000 to 150,000 clones; 83% are singletons. The sample was PBMCs. The receptors come from a middle-aged woman in good health and CMV-seropositive. Each CDR3 is given without its conserved first and last residue. The D gene is left open where the match is weak.

J: TRBJ2-5; D: -; V: TRBV5-6; CDR3: ASSLLQNQETQY
J: TRBJ2-7; D: -; V: TRBV28; CDR3: ASSLYRSYEQY
J: TRBJ2-7; D: -; V: TRBV6-1; CDR3: ASSAGQGGYEQC
J: TRBJ1-1; D: -; V: TRBV10-2; CDR3: ASTTPNRDTEAF
J: TRBJ2-1; D: TRBD1; V: TRBV6-5; CDR3: ASSEDRGREQF
J: TRBJ1-3; D: -; V: TRBV28; CDR3: ASSPYTGSGNTIY
J: TRBJ1-1; D: -; V: TRBV6-5; CDR3: ASSRGRRSHTEAF
J: TRBJ2-1; D: -; V: TRBV5-1; CDR3: ASSDGSRTYNEQF
J: TRBJ2-1; D: -; V: TRBV7-9; CDR3: ASSLVSVSYNEQF
J: -; D: TRBD1; V: TRBV28; CDR3: ASSLLVGQVKNEQY
J: TRBJ2-1; D: TRBD2; V: TRBV30; CDR3: AWSVREGLEQF
J: TRBJ2-3; D: TRBD2; V: TRBV6-1; CDR3: ASSDGTSGTDTQY
J: TRBJ1-5; D: -; V: TRBV7-8; CDR3: ASSTRGNQPQH
J: TRBJ2-1; D: TRBD1; V: TRBV7-2; CDR3: ASSPWTGDYNEQF
J: TRBJ2-7; D: -; V: TRBV6-1; CDR3: ASSEITAWGQTYEQY
J: TRBJ2-1; D: TRBD2; V: TRBV6-5; CDR3: ASSYGGLARNNEQF
J: TRBJ2-1; D: TRBD2; V: TRBV9; CDR3: ASSLTSGRAYNEQF
J: TRBJ2-1; D: -; V: TRBV7-2; CDR3: ASSLVAATSSFAYNEQF
J: TRBJ1-1; D: -; V: TRBV27; CDR3: ASSFSSGSAAF
J: TRBJ1-2; D: TRBD1; V: TRBV28; CDR3: ASSSGQVTGYT
J: TRBJ1-5; D: -; V: TRBV15; CDR3: ATSRDQRRGPEDLNWPQH
J: TRBJ2-1; D: -; V: TRBV6-1; CDR3: ASSRRETYNEQF
J: TRBJ2-2; D: TRBD2; V: TRBV28; CDR3: ASSLTSGENTGELF
J: TRBJ2-3; D: -; V: TRBV7-6; CDR3: ASSPHLWSGDTQY
J: TRBJ2-3; D: -; V: TRBV7-2; CDR3: ASSKQASSTDTQY
J: TRBJ1-2; D: -; V: TRBV5-1; CDR3: ASSSGGNYGYT
J: TRBJ2-1; D: TRBD2; V: TRBV7-8; CDR3: ASSFQTSGSGNEQF
J: TRBJ2-5; D: TRBD1; V: TRBV19; CDR3: ASKVQGAETQY
J: TRBJ1-1; D: -; V: TRBV7-4; CDR3: ASSPTGDRRGAF
J: TRBJ1-3; D: -; V: TRBV10-3; CDR3: AISESEGGRNTIY
J: TRBJ2-5; D: TRBD2; V: TRBV9; CDR3: ASSVSGTPETQY
J: TRBJ2-1; D: -; V: TRBV7-8; CDR3: ASFRGRAVGYNEQF
J: TRBJ1-1; D: -; V: TRBV6-4; CDR3: ASSEKVEGTEAF
J: TRBJ2-4; D: TRBD2; V: TRBV30; CDR3: AWSAGLAGAKNIQY
J: TRBJ2-1; D: -; V: TRBV4-1; CDR3: ASSQIGRDPNNEQF
J: TRBJ1-3; D: -; V: TRBV13; CDR3: ASSFRGAPGNTIY
J: TRBJ2-7; D: TRBD2; V: TRBV4-1; CDR3: ASSRLPPGGSGLGEQY
J: TRBJ2-1; D: TRBD2; V: TRBV27; CDR3: ASSSPGLAGDNEQF
J: TRBJ2-1; D: -; V: TRBV11-2; CDR3: ASSSGNIEQF
J: TRBJ2-1; D: -; V: TRBV15; CDR3: ATSRYSGSSYNEQF
J: TRBJ2-7; D: TRBD1; V: TRBV28; CDR3: ASSLSGQGIYEQY